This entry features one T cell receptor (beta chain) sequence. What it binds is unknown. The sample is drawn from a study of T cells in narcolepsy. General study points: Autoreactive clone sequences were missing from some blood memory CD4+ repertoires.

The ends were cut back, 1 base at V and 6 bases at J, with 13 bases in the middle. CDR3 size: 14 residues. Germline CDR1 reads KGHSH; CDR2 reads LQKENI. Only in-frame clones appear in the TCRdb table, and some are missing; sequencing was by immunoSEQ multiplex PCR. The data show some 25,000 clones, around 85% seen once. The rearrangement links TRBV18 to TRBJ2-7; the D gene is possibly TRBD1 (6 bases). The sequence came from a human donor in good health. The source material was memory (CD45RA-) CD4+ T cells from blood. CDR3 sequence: CASSPLDSTTEQYF. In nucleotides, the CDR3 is TGTGCCAGCTCACCACTGGACAGTACAACCGAGCAGTACTTC.